These T cell receptor beta chains were read from a single sample in a study of T cells of healthy individuals. In TCRdb, the 5' RACE reads were re-called with MiXCR into one record per CDR3 protein. The table has tens of thousands of distinct CDR3 sequences, roughly 5.1% seen once. The receptors were gathered from a female donor in good health. Both conserved end residues are part of each CDR3. The D gene is left open where the match is weak. For some rows the clone size is stated as once, few or many, or as a class when expanded; others skip it.

V gene: TRBV28; clone size: few; D gene: -; J gene: TRBJ1-5; CDR3 protein: CASSFISVTGSNQPQHF; CDR3 DNA: TGTGCCAGCAGTTTCATCTCTGTGACAGGTAGCAATCAGCCCCAGCATTTT
V gene: TRBV7-2; clone size: few; D gene: -; J gene: TRBJ1-5; CDR3 protein: CASSLEAAVNQPQHF; CDR3 DNA: TGTGCCAGCAGCTTAGAAGCGGCAGTAAATCAGCCCCAGCATTTT
V gene: TRBV4-2; clone size: -; D gene: -; J gene: TRBJ1-2; CDR3 protein: CASSQDETYGYTF; CDR3 DNA: TGTGCCAGCAGCCAAGATGAGACCTATGGCTACACCTTC
V gene: TRBV29-1; clone size: -; D gene: -; J gene: TRBJ1-5; CDR3 protein: CSVGQRNQPQHF; CDR3 DNA: TGCAGCGTTGGACAACGCAATCAGCCCCAGCATTTT
V gene: TRBV12-3/TRBV12-4; clone size: many; D gene: -; J gene: TRBJ2-7; CDR3 protein: CASSWGGTPFSYEQYF; CDR3 DNA: TGTGCCAGCAGTTGGGGGGGGACACCATTCTCCTACGAGCAGTACTTC
V gene: TRBV7-2; clone size: -; D gene: -; J gene: TRBJ2-6; CDR3 protein: CASSLGSSGANVLTF; CDR3 DNA: TGTGCCAGCAGCTTAGGCAGCTCTGGGGCCAACGTCCTGACTTTC
V gene: TRBV6-2/TRBV6-3; clone size: -; D gene: -; J gene: TRBJ2-1; CDR3 protein: CASSLSVNEQFF; CDR3 DNA: TGTGCCAGCAGTTTAAGCGTAAATGAGCAGTTCTTC
V gene: TRBV30; clone size: many; D gene: -; J gene: TRBJ2-2; CDR3 protein: CAWTLQGPGELFF; CDR3 DNA: TGTGCCTGGACCCTCCAGGGGCCCGGGGAGCTGTTTTTT
V gene: TRBV6-5; clone size: many; D gene: TRBD1; J gene: TRBJ2-7; CDR3 protein: CASSYSQDRGSYEQYF; CDR3 DNA: TGTGCCAGCAGTTACTCCCAAGACAGGGGCTCCTACGAGCAGTACTTC
V gene: TRBV9; clone size: many; D gene: -; J gene: TRBJ1-1; CDR3 protein: CASSGSTNTEAFF; CDR3 DNA: TGTGCCAGCAGCGGCTCAACGAACACTGAAGCTTTCTTT
V gene: TRBV4-3; clone size: many; D gene: -; J gene: TRBJ2-7; CDR3 protein: CASSQDRGDYEQYF; CDR3 DNA: TGCGCCAGCAGCCAAGACAGGGGGGACTACGAGCAGTACTTC
V gene: TRBV7-3; clone size: -; D gene: TRBD1; J gene: TRBJ2-7; CDR3 protein: CASSLTGGNEQYF; CDR3 DNA: TGTGCCAGCAGCTTAACAGGGGGCAACGAGCAGTACTTC
V gene: TRBV4-2; clone size: few; D gene: -; J gene: TRBJ2-2; CDR3 protein: CASSQDRGMAGELFF; CDR3 DNA: TGTGCCAGCAGCCAAGATCGCGGAATGGCCGGGGAGCTGTTTTTT
V gene: TRBV6-5; clone size: many; D gene: -; J gene: TRBJ1-4; CDR3 protein: CASSLQAATNEKLFF; CDR3 DNA: TGTGCCAGCAGTCTACAGGCTGCAACTAATGAAAAACTGTTTTTT
V gene: TRBV5-1; clone size: many; D gene: TRBD1; J gene: TRBJ1-1; CDR3 protein: CASSSWTQGANTEAFF; CDR3 DNA: TGCGCCAGCAGCTCCTGGACCCAGGGGGCGAACACTGAAGCTTTCTTT
V gene: TRBV2; clone size: -; D gene: -; J gene: TRBJ1-4; CDR3 protein: CASSRTSTRKLFF; CDR3 DNA: TGTGCCAGCAGTCGGACATCGACCCGAAAACTGTTTTTT
V gene: TRBV7-6; clone size: -; D gene: -; J gene: TRBJ1-2; CDR3 protein: CASSLGTHYGYTF; CDR3 DNA: TGTGCCAGCAGCTTGGGGACCCACTATGGCTACACCTTC
V gene: TRBV7-2; clone size: many; D gene: TRBD1; J gene: TRBJ2-2; CDR3 protein: CASRVPGQAGELFF; CDR3 DNA: TGTGCCAGCAGAGTACCGGGACAGGCCGGGGAGCTGTTTTTT
V gene: TRBV20-1; clone size: many; D gene: -; J gene: TRBJ1-2; CDR3 protein: CSASYRRATGIYGYTF; CDR3 DNA: TGCAGTGCTAGTTATCGCCGGGCGACAGGTATCTATGGCTACACCTTC
V gene: TRBV28; clone size: few; D gene: TRBD2; J gene: TRBJ2-1; CDR3 protein: CASSPTSGINNEQFF; CDR3 DNA: TGTGCCAGCAGTCCGACTAGCGGAATAAACAATGAGCAGTTCTTC
V gene: TRBV2; clone size: many; D gene: -; J gene: TRBJ1-1; CDR3 protein: CASTLTGNTEAFF; CDR3 DNA: TGTGCCAGCACTCTTACGGGAAACACTGAAGCTTTCTTT
V gene: TRBV29-1; clone size: -; D gene: TRBD2; J gene: TRBJ2-1; CDR3 protein: CSVEGTSWYDEQFF; CDR3 DNA: TGCAGCGTTGAAGGGACTAGCTGGTACGATGAGCAGTTCTTC
V gene: TRBV12-3/TRBV12-4; clone size: many; D gene: -; J gene: TRBJ2-2; CDR3 protein: CASSFKGGTGELFF; CDR3 DNA: TGTGCCAGCAGCTTCAAAGGGGGCACCGGGGAGCTGTTTTTT
V gene: TRBV30; clone size: many; D gene: -; J gene: TRBJ2-1; CDR3 protein: CAWSVGGSGLMGEQFF; CDR3 DNA: TGTGCCTGGAGTGTAGGCGGTAGCGGTCTTATGGGTGAGCAGTTCTTC
V gene: TRBV19; clone size: few; D gene: -; J gene: TRBJ1-2; CDR3 protein: CASGRTPGRGDYGYTF; CDR3 DNA: TGTGCCAGTGGTAGAACCCCGGGGAGGGGAGACTATGGCTACACCTTC
V gene: TRBV5-6; clone size: -; D gene: -; J gene: TRBJ1-1; CDR3 protein: CASSLAENTEAFF; CDR3 DNA: TGTGCCAGCAGCTTGGCAGAGAACACTGAAGCTTTCTTT
V gene: TRBV29-1; clone size: many; D gene: -; J gene: TRBJ2-2; CDR3 protein: CSVGSTGYTGELFF; CDR3 DNA: TGCAGCGTAGGCAGCACAGGGTACACCGGGGAGCTGTTTTTT
V gene: TRBV28; clone size: many; D gene: -; J gene: TRBJ2-6; CDR3 protein: CASSLPANVLTF; CDR3 DNA: TGTGCCAGCAGCCTCCCGGCCAACGTCCTGACTTTC
V gene: TRBV4-2; clone size: many; D gene: -; J gene: TRBJ2-4; CDR3 protein: CASSQVLTKNIQYF; CDR3 DNA: TGTGCCAGCAGCCAAGTGTTAACCAAAAACATTCAGTACTTC
V gene: TRBV12-3/TRBV12-4; clone size: -; D gene: -; J gene: TRBJ2-2; CDR3 protein: CASSPDSTNTGELFF; CDR3 DNA: TGTGCCAGCAGTCCCGACAGTACGAACACCGGGGAGCTGTTTTTT
V gene: TRBV7-2; clone size: many; D gene: TRBD2; J gene: TRBJ2-7; CDR3 protein: CASSLGGGPLEQYF; CDR3 DNA: TGTGCCAGCAGCTTAGGGGGAGGGCCTCTCGAGCAGTACTTC
V gene: TRBV12-3/TRBV12-4; clone size: -; D gene: -; J gene: TRBJ2-2; CDR3 protein: CASSLVSPGELFF; CDR3 DNA: TGTGCCAGCAGTTTGGTCAGCCCCGGGGAGCTGTTTTTT
V gene: TRBV24-1; clone size: many; D gene: -; J gene: TRBJ2-5; CDR3 protein: CATSGRQARETQYF; CDR3 DNA: TGTGCCACCAGTGGGCGACAGGCAAGGGAGACCCAGTACTTC
V gene: TRBV20-1; clone size: few; D gene: TRBD2; J gene: TRBJ2-1; CDR3 protein: CSASSRLVAGVNHNEQFF; CDR3 DNA: TGCAGTGCTAGTTCAAGACTCGTAGCGGGAGTAAATCACAATGAGCAGTTCTTC
V gene: TRBV12-3/TRBV12-4; clone size: few; D gene: -; J gene: TRBJ1-2; CDR3 protein: CASSLRAGGRTHF; CDR3 DNA: TGTGCCAGCAGTCTCCGAGCCGGGGGGCGAACCCACTTC
V gene: TRBV24-1; clone size: many; D gene: TRBD2; J gene: TRBJ2-7; CDR3 protein: CATSEGTSGSPYEQYF; CDR3 DNA: TGTGCCACCAGTGAGGGGACTAGCGGGAGCCCCTACGAGCAGTACTTC
V gene: TRBV10-3; clone size: -; D gene: -; J gene: TRBJ1-2; CDR3 protein: CAISGPSSGDYGYTF; CDR3 DNA: TGTGCCATCAGTGGTCCTTCCTCGGGAGACTATGGCTACACCTTC
V gene: TRBV4-1; clone size: few; D gene: TRBD1; J gene: TRBJ2-7; CDR3 protein: CASSQLRGQGSAEQYF; CDR3 DNA: TGCGCCAGCAGCCAGTTGAGGGGACAGGGGTCAGCCGAGCAGTACTTC
V gene: TRBV7-2; clone size: many; D gene: -; J gene: TRBJ2-7; CDR3 protein: CASSLEGRYEQYF; CDR3 DNA: TGTGCCAGCAGCTTAGAGGGCCGCTACGAGCAGTACTTC
V gene: TRBV2; clone size: few; D gene: -; J gene: TRBJ1-1; CDR3 protein: CASRRGGAEMNTEAFF; CDR3 DNA: TGTGCCAGCAGACGAGGGGGGGCGGAGATGAACACTGAAGCTTTCTTT
V gene: TRBV29-1; clone size: many; D gene: -; J gene: TRBJ2-3; CDR3 protein: CSGPVGDTQYF; CDR3 DNA: TGCAGCGGACCCGTCGGAGATACGCAGTATTTT
V gene: TRBV28; clone size: many; D gene: -; J gene: TRBJ2-7; CDR3 protein: CASSFFRVAAAEQYF; CDR3 DNA: TGTGCCAGCAGTTTCTTCCGCGTGGCGGCTGCCGAGCAGTACTTC
V gene: TRBV7-2; clone size: once; D gene: -; J gene: TRBJ1-2; CDR3 protein: CASSLASPGVVGYTF; CDR3 DNA: TGTGCCAGCAGCTTAGCTAGCCCGGGAGTTGTTGGCTACACCTTC
V gene: TRBV24-1; clone size: many; D gene: -; J gene: TRBJ2-1; CDR3 protein: CATSAQQDNEQFF; CDR3 DNA: TGTGCCACCAGTGCTCAACAGGACAATGAGCAGTTCTTC
V gene: TRBV20-1; clone size: many; D gene: TRBD2; J gene: TRBJ2-3; CDR3 protein: CSARGGSQALYF; CDR3 DNA: TGCAGTGCCCGCGGGGGGAGCCAGGCCCTGTATTTT
V gene: TRBV30; clone size: few; D gene: -; J gene: TRBJ1-2; CDR3 protein: CAWSIKLNYGYTF; CDR3 DNA: TGTGCCTGGAGTATTAAACTAAACTATGGCTACACCTTC
V gene: TRBV24-1; clone size: few; D gene: -; J gene: TRBJ2-4; CDR3 protein: CATSDSRQAKNIQYF; CDR3 DNA: TGTGCCACCAGTGATTCCAGGCAGGCCAAAAACATTCAGTACTTC
V gene: TRBV28; clone size: many; D gene: -; J gene: TRBJ2-2; CDR3 protein: CASSQPNTGELFF; CDR3 DNA: TGTGCCAGCAGCCAACCGAACACCGGGGAGCTGTTTTTT
V gene: TRBV7-2; clone size: few; D gene: -; J gene: TRBJ2-4; CDR3 protein: CASSPGGTKNIQYF; CDR3 DNA: TGTGCCAGCAGCCCTGGGGGAACCAAAAACATTCAGTACTTC
V gene: TRBV12-3/TRBV12-4; clone size: -; D gene: -; J gene: TRBJ2-1; CDR3 protein: CASSLQGQNEQFF; CDR3 DNA: TGTGCCAGCAGTCTCCAGGGTCAGAATGAGCAGTTCTTC
V gene: TRBV20-1; clone size: -; D gene: -; J gene: TRBJ2-1; CDR3 protein: CSARAGSAPFF; CDR3 DNA: TGCAGTGCTAGAGCCGGTTCGGCCCCGTTCTTC
V gene: TRBV29-1; clone size: many; D gene: -; J gene: TRBJ1-4; CDR3 protein: CSVGGRANEKLFF; CDR3 DNA: TGCAGCGTGGGGGGACGCGCTAATGAAAAACTGTTTTTT
V gene: TRBV14; clone size: few; D gene: -; J gene: TRBJ2-5; CDR3 protein: CASSQDTGIQETQYF; CDR3 DNA: TGTGCCAGCAGCCAAGATACGGGTATCCAAGAGACCCAGTACTTC
V gene: TRBV29-1; clone size: many; D gene: -; J gene: TRBJ1-2; CDR3 protein: CSVERNRGYTF; CDR3 DNA: TGCAGCGTTGAACGCAATCGGGGCTACACCTTC